This T cell receptor (beta chain) comes out of a study of T cells after yellow fever vaccination. Study-level background: Any fraction with a low cell number was prepared using SMART-Seq v4 Ultra Low Input. Study findings and constraints: Though it reached lower strength, the secondary response hit its peak faster, day 5 versus 15.

TCRdb re-called the 5' RACE reads through MiXCR, storing one row per CDR3 protein. The sample contains 250,000 to 300,000 distinct CDR3 sequences, 10% to 15% of which appear only once. Germline V gene lookup returns CDR1 SGHTA and CDR2 FQGNSA. The length of the CDR3 is 17 residues. The V end was cut by 2 bases, the J end by 0 bases, with 14 bases between. For this clonotype: Its antigen is unidentified.

Here the sequenced sample was CD4+ T cells sorted from PBMCs, taken 45 days after the yellow fever booster vaccination. This receptor was taken from a man aged 25 to 45 who received the YFV17D yellow fever vaccine. V gene TRBV7-2 combines with J gene TRBJ2-4; possible D gene TRBD1, 5 bases. Written as DNA, the CDR3 is TGTGCCAGCAGCTTATTTCGGACAACCAAAGCCAAAAACATTCAGTACTTC. Encoded protein: CASSLFRTTKAKNIQYF. The full variable domain, with the rest looked up from reference TRBV7-2 and TRBJ2-4, is GAGVSQSPSNKVTEKGKDVELRCDPISGHTALYWYRQSLGQGLEFLIYFQGNSAPDKSGLPSDRFSAERTGGSVSTLTIQRTQQEDSAVYLCASSLFRTTKAKNIQYFGAGTRLSVL.